This T cell receptor (beta chain) was found in a study of T cell responses to AZD1222 COVID-19 vaccine. Study in general: Pooled samples include second doses given at about 4 or 12 weeks.

Findings of the study overall: Baseline seropositivity characterized only a handful of AZD1222 recipients.

Trimming took off 2 bases at V and 5 bases at J, with 13 bases between the two ends. Germline loops: CDR1 LGHNT, CDR2 FRNRAP. The CDR3 has 16 residues. Data came from immunoSEQ multiplex PCR; TCRdb stores just in-frame clones and leaves some out. The sample holds 100,000 to 150,000 clones, around 92% seen once. Concerning this clone: The antigen is undetermined.

The chain uses TRBV12-5 and TRBJ1-6; the D gene is possibly TRBD1 (5 bases). The sequence came from an adult in good health. Sample: peripheral blood, taken on day 0 of AZD1222 vaccination. The CDR3 DNA follows: TGTGCTAGTGGTTTGAATTGGGGGGGGAATAATTCACCCCTCCACTTT. Its translation is CASGLNWGGNNSPLHF.